This T cell receptor (beta chain) was retrieved from a study of T cells in Graves' hyperthyroidism and ophthalmopathy. This clonotype was detected only a few times. Germline V gene data show CDR1 as SEHNR and CDR2 as FQNEAQ (reference sequence). The CDR3 consists of 15 residues. The V gene lost 5 bases and the J gene lost 7 bases, with 20 bases spanning the gap. TCR beta CDR3 regions were amplified from RNA transcripts. With the HTBI primer set, the TCR CDR3 went through a first round of RT-PCR. MiXCR was run by TCRdb on the multiplex PCR reads, yielding one entry per CDR3 protein. This sample carries hundreds of thousands of distinct CDR3 sequences, less than 25% of them seen once, and the ten largest clones take approximately 30%.

Material for sequencing was blood. This sequence joins TRBV7-9 and TRBJ2-5; possibly TRBD2 for D (7 bases). The receptor was derived from a man aged 30 to 45 with Graves' ophthalmopathy. In nucleotides, the CDR3 is TGTGCCAGCAGCAAGCGGGACGCCCGAGGGGGGACCCAGTACTTC. It yields the protein CASSKRDARGGTQYF.